The source of this T cell receptor beta chain is a study of T cells in Graves' hyperthyroidism and ophthalmopathy (dated 2019 in TCRdb). For context, the study as a whole: Peripheral blood samples were taken at initial diagnosis, before any treatment was given. Prospective prediction of ophthalmopathy was tested in an independent validation cohort consisting of 18 hyperthyroidism patients and approximately 16 patients who later progressed to ophthalmopathy. After sampling, hyperthyroidism patients received methimazole starting at 30 mg daily, and ophthalmopathy patients received high-dose intravenous methylprednisolone. The 90 to 100 discovery patients were randomly split 7:3 into training and test sets. The paper describes TCR Vbeta CDR3 sequencing of 140 or so peripheral blood samples, made up of 43 ophthalmopathy patients, over 70 hyperthyroidism patients and about 17 progressor patients. A discovery cohort of approximately 100 patients, about 40 with Graves' ophthalmopathy and 57 with stable Graves' hyperthyroidism, was used to find distinguishing TCR V-J signatures. Thyroid tissue and blood T-cell repertoires from several Graves' hyperthyroidism patients were also compared in the study. Overall study outcomes, separate from this receptor: A 13 V-J signature model separated ophthalmopathy from stable hyperthyroidism, with over 85% sensitivity and 81% to 82% specificity in cross-validation and 80%/75% in testing. Most expanded thyroid clonotypes (frequency above 0.001) were also detected in blood, a finding suggesting that blood repertoires may reflect thyroid immune responses. Sample size was not statistically predetermined, and blinding of investigators to group allocation was not performed. In validation, the model predicted progression to ophthalmopathy a median of around six months before onset, with roughly 70% sensitivity and about 72% specificity.

Hyperthyroidism patients were aged 18 to 65 years and newly diagnosed, with disease duration of less than 2 months. Patients with uncontrolled infections, other autoimmune diseases, pregnancy or lactation were excluded. Diagnoses were established on the basis of clinical symptoms, serum thyroxine and TRAb, thyroid ultrasound, and orbital computed tomography. Blood from progressor patients was collected at the time of first diagnosis with hyperthyroidism, before any ophthalmopathy symptoms had appeared. Ficoll-Paque density gradient centrifugation was used to isolate PBMCs from around 9.1 ml of fresh peripheral blood. Progressor patients were defined as those initially diagnosed with Graves' hyperthyroidism in whom ophthalmopathy developed during follow-up. Trizol reagent was used to extract total RNA, and RNA quality was then checked on an Agilent 2100 Bioanalyzer. The TCR beta CDR3 regions were amplified from the RNA transcripts. The TCR CDR3 was subjected to a first round of RT-PCR using the HTBI primer set and the Qiagen OneStep RT-PCR kit. A second multiplex PCR round built the libraries, followed by size selection and purification. Paired-end sequencing of the libraries was performed with 100 bp reads on an Illumina HiSeq2000. The original pipeline was this. SOAPnuke was used to process the raw data, throwing out any read that contained adapters or uncalled bases, had a mean Phred below 15, or lacked an exact constant-primer or identifier match. COPE v1.2.5 was used to merge the high-quality paired reads, and each unique nucleotide sequence was defined as a clonotype. MiTCR v1.1 was used to align the clonotypes against IMGT TRBV, TRBD and TRBJ reference segments. Only V-J combinations with frequency above 0.0001, covering roughly 99% of repertoires, were analysed. A TCS score was defined as the ratio between F50 (clonal expansion) and ExV (chaos), using BLOSUM62-based TCRdist between CDR3 peptides within each V-J. Welch's t-statistics and random forest reduced around 520 V-J features to 13, which were used in a naive Bayes classifier (R e1071). TCRdb passed the public sequencing reads through fastp at Q25 and MiXCR, retaining productive beta sequences. Here each entry gathers all rows of one CDR3 protein and keeps the most common genes and DNA. The V and J calls, along with clone size, are taken from TCRdb and not from the paper's own processing. Here the sample has 300,000 to 450,000 distinct CDR3 sequences; around an eighth occur a single time. The biggest ten clones account for 20% to 25% of the sample.

The CDR3 goes from the cysteine to the phenylalanine over 14 residues. CDR3 DNA only is kept here, 42 bases in frame from base 1. V is clipped by 9 bases and J by 9 bases, and the sequence between their germline boundaries is 21 bases long. CDR1 and CDR2 were assigned from the germline V gene as SGHTA and FQGTGA. Concerning this clonotype itself: Its antigen specificity is not known. No base quality information exists; no much larger clone differs at one position.

The sequenced sample consisted of blood. This receptor was obtained from a man aged 25 to 40 with Graves' hyperthyroidism that later progressed to Graves' ophthalmopathy. The rearrangement joined TRBV7-3 to TRBJ1-5; the D gene lacks a confident call. The sequenced DNA: TGTGCCAGAAACGTATTGCAGGCTGGGAGGCCCCAGCATTTT. This translates into CARNVLQAGRPQHF. Reference TRBV7-3 and TRBJ1-5 proteins supply the regions before and after the CDR3; the full variable domain is: GAGVSQTPSNKVTEKGKYVELRCDPISGHTALYWYRQSLGQGPEFLIYFQGTGAADDSGLPNDRFFAVRPEGSVSTLKIQRTERGDSAVYLCARNVLQAGRPQHFGDGTRLSIL.